Following are 14 T cell receptor beta chains from one sample sequenced in a study of T-cell reconstitution after alpha-beta-depleted transplantation in children. Construction of the TCRbeta library involved unique molecular identifiers. In TCRdb, the PCR reads were re-called with MiXCR into one record per CDR3 protein. This table holds 750,000 to 950,000 distinct CDR3 sequences, 15% to 20% found once. Sequencing used PBMCs, mostly from graft donor cells, obtained 360 days after TCRalphabeta/CD19-depleted stem cell transplant. These TCRs come from a male patient younger than 18 who had a stem cell transplant for acute lymphoblastic leukemia, so the T cells may come from the graft donor.

This clonotype was detected many times. This chain connects TRBV5-1 to TRBJ2-1; perhaps TRBD1 as D (5 bases). The CDR3 is made up of 11 amino acids. With 0 bases removed from V and 12 bases from J, the gap between germline ends came to 7 bases. The germline V gene encodes CDR1 SGHRS and CDR2 YFSETQ. This CDR3 reads CASSLGGGQFF. CDR3 DNA sequence: TGCGCCAGCAGCTTGGGGGGCGGGCAGTTCTTC.

This clonotype was counted only a few times. CDR3 DNA sequence: TGTGCCAGCAGCTTGACAGGTCCGGGCACCGGGGAGCTGTTTTTT. It yields the protein CASSLTGPGTGELFF. The chain combines TRBV5-6 with TRBJ2-2, with a tentative D call TRBD1 (5 bases). The germline V gene has CDR1 SGHDT and CDR2 YYEEEE. The CDR3 has 15 residues. The germline V and J ends were trimmed by 1 base and 4 bases, with 11 bases remaining between them.

V gene TRBV15 combines with J gene TRBJ2-2; the match to TRBD2 covers 8 bases. With 3 bases clipped from V and 6 bases from J, the junction kept 12 bases outside the gene matches. This CDR3 contains 17 residues. The germline V gene encodes CDR1 LNHNV and CDR2 YYDKDF (reference sequence). The CDR3 DNA is TGTGCCACCAGCAGTTTCTATGGTGCGGGAGGTCCCGGGGAGCTGTTTTTT. Its translation: CATSSFYGAGGPGELFF.

This clonotype was counted at least ten times. The chain joins TRBV4-2 to TRBJ1-1; D is ambiguous. The V gene lost 0 bases and the J gene lost 1 base, with 9 bases spanning the gap. Germline V gene data show CDR1 as LGHNA and CDR2 as YNFKEQ. There are 15 residues in the CDR3. The CDR3 protein is CASSQDWGGNTEAFF. The CDR3 DNA sequence: TGTGCCAGCAGCCAAGATTGGGGAGGGAACACTGAAGCTTTCTTT.

This clonotype was seen repeatedly, ten times or more. The V call is TRBV5-1, the J call TRBJ2-7; D might be TRBD2 (6 bases). V lost 7 bases, J lost 2 bases, and 16 bases lay in between. The CDR3 totals 14 residues. Looked up from germline, CDR1 is SGHRS and CDR2 is YFSETQ. In nucleotides, the CDR3 is TGCGCCAGCGGAGGGACCGTTAATCCCTACGAGCAGTACTTC. As protein: CASGGTVNPYEQYF.

Many counts were recorded for this clonotype. This chain uses TRBV12-3 or TRBV12-4 with TRBJ2-5, with TRBD2 identical over 8 bases. There are 15 residues in the CDR3. V lost 7 bases to trimming and J lost 5 bases; unmatched junction nucleotides: 12. CDR3 protein: CASIREGLVIETQYF. The CDR3 DNA is TGTGCCAGCATCCGGGAGGGACTAGTGATTGAGACCCAGTACTTC.

In this sample, this clonotype turned up many times. The rearrangement uses TRBV28 and TRBJ1-2, with 10 nucleotides matching TRBD1. The CDR3 runs 15 residues. Germline CDR1 is MDHEN and CDR2 is SYDVKM. Unmatched junction bases numbered 5, after V lost 0 bases and J lost 7 bases. The CDR3 nucleotides are TGTGCCAGCAGTTTATGGACAGGGGGCTTTGGTGGCTACACCTTC. This codes for CASSLWTGGFGGYTF.

This rearrangement joins TRBV3-1 to TRBJ2-5; possibly TRBD2 for D (5 bases). This CDR3 contains 13 residues. V was shortened by 2 bases and J by 5 bases, with 9 bases between the two germline ends. CDR1 is LGHDT and CDR2 is YNNKEL in the germline V gene (reference sequence). The CDR3 protein is CASSQLGVETQYF. The CDR3 DNA sequence: TGTGCCAGCAGCCAACTCGGGGTGGAGACCCAGTACTTC.

The genes are TRBV5-1 and TRBJ2-1; no reliable D call. The CDR3 is 16 residues long. Per the germline V gene, CDR1 is SGHRS and CDR2 is YFSETQ. Trimming took off 0 bases at V and 5 bases at J, with 15 bases between the two ends. The CDR3 nucleotides are TGCGCCAGCAGCTTGGCTCGTACAACCAGGAACAATGAGCAGTTCTTC. Protein: CASSLARTTRNNEQFF.

This clonotype has only a few counts. The chain uses TRBV12-3 or TRBV12-4 and TRBJ2-5; weak D call: TRBD2 (5 bases). V was trimmed by 2 bases and J by 10 bases, leaving 14 bases between them. This CDR3 has 13 amino acids. CDR3 residues: CASSLMTIRDQYF. CDR3 bases: TGTGCCAGCAGTTTAATGACAATTCGGGACCAGTACTTC.

The V gene is TRBV9, the J gene TRBJ2-7; D is unresolved. Germline V gives CDR1 SGDLS, CDR2 YYNGEE. This CDR3 spans 16 amino acids. The V end lost 0 bases, the J end lost 5 bases, and 18 bases lay between the germline ends. CDR3 region: CASSVDPDVTRNEQYF. CDR3 nucleotides: TGTGCCAGCAGCGTAGACCCCGACGTAACGAGGAACGAGCAGTACTTC.

In its sample, this clonotype was seen a few times. V gene TRBV29-1 combines with J gene TRBJ2-7; TRBD2 is a possible D gene (5 bases). CDR3 size: 16 residues. V was trimmed by 3 bases and J by 3 bases, leaving 21 bases between them. From germline, CDR1 is SQVTM and CDR2 ANQGSEA. The CDR3 sequence is CSVEAMRRAGLYEQYF. The CDR3 region has the DNA TGCAGCGTTGAGGCTATGCGGAGAGCCGGACTCTACGAGCAGTACTTC.

CDR3 loop: CASSLGTSVGEQFF. Written as DNA, the CDR3 is TGTGCCAGCAGTTTAGGGACTAGCGTCGGTGAGCAGTTCTTC. The chain uses TRBV12-3 or TRBV12-4 and TRBJ2-1; TRBD2 matches 9 bases. The CDR3 is 14 residues long. V lost 1 base, J lost 9 bases, and 4 bases stayed unmatched.

This clonotype was detected a few times. This chain joins TRBV6-1 and TRBJ2-3, with D perhaps TRBD1 (6 bases). The CDR3 runs to 15 residues. With 6 bases removed from V and 1 base from J, the gap between germline ends came to 14 bases. Germline V gene sequence: CDR1 MNHNS, CDR2 SASEGT. The CDR3 region has the DNA TGTGCCAGCAGAAACAGGGTTGCGGGCACAGATACGCAGTATTTT. Its translation is CASRNRVAGTDTQYF.